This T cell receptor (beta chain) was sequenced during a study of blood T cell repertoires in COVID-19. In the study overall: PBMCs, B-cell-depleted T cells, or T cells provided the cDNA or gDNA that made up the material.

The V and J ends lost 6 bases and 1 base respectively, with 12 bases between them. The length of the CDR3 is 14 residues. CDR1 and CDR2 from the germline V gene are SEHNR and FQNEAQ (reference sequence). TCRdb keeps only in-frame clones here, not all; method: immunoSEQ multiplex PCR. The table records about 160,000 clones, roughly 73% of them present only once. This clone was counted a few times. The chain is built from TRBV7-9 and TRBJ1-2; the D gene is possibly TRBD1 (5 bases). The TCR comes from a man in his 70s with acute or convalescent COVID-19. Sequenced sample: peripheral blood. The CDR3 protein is CASSQDTGNYGYTF. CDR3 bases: TGTGCCAGCAGTCAGGACACCGGTAACTATGGCTACACCTTC.